This TCR beta chain was retrieved from a study of OX40 agonist ivuxolimab in advanced cancers. Turning to the study itself: Prior therapy, whether anti-PD-1, anti-PD-L1 or anti-CTLA-4, was allowed, and about 39% had some.

This CDR3 has 12 amino acids. Germline CDR1 MNHNY, CDR2 SVGAGI (reference sequence). Method: immunoSEQ multiplex PCR; TCRdb's copy keeps in-frame clones and lacks some. The table has 90,000 or so clones, more than 85% seen once. The rearrangement joins TRBV6-6 to TRBJ2-5; tentative D call: TRBD1 (5 bases). The J call could be wrong; TRBJ2-7 is a better fit for the DNA end. This clonotype was sampled from an adult with an advanced solid tumor such as melanoma, head and neck, liver or kidney cancer. Sequencing was performed on CD4+ or CD8+ T cells sorted from blood, taken in a trial of the OX40 agonist ivuxolimab. For the CDR3, the DNA is TGTGCCAGCAGCTCGACAGTGGGCGAGCAGTACTTC. Translated: CASSSTVGEQYF.